This entry features one T cell receptor beta chain sequence. Clones were read by immunoSEQ multiplex PCR, and TCRdb kept only the in-frame ones, dropping some. The repertoire holds 150,000 to 200,000 clones, with under 95% as singletons. This CDR3 has 15 amino acids. V lost 0 bases to trimming and J lost 4 bases; unmatched junction nucleotides: 4. In germline, CDR1 is SGHDT, CDR2 YYEEEE. These data come from a study of T cell responses to AZD1222 COVID-19 vaccine. The genes are TRBV5-6 and TRBJ1-3, with 7 bases aligning to TRBD1. This receptor was identified in an adult who received the AZD1222 COVID-19 vaccine. The sample in question was peripheral blood, obtained 28 days after the second AZD1222 dose. In DNA, the CDR3 is TGTGCCAGCAGCTTGGGACAGGGACCAGGAAACACCATATATTTT. It encodes CASSLGQGPGNTIYF.